The next 24 T cell receptor beta chains were all read from a single sample in a study of T-cell reconstitution after alpha-beta-depleted transplantation in children. Molecular barcoding with unique molecular identifiers was used for the TCRbeta library. MiXCR, run by TCRdb on the PCR reads, gives a single entry per CDR3 protein. The table records about 580,000 distinct CDR3 sequences, approximately 22% of them present only once. The specimen was PBMCs, mostly from graft donor cells, collected 360 days after TCRalphabeta/CD19-depleted stem cell transplant. These receptors were obtained from a boy under three years old who had a stem cell transplant for acute myeloid leukemia, so the T cells may come from the graft donor.

In this sample, this clonotype turned up many times. In DNA, the CDR3 is TGCAGTGCTAGAGATCGAAATCGGCTGTACGAGCAGTACTTC. Its protein is CSARDRNRLYEQYF. The chain has TRBV20-1 and TRBJ2-7, with D hard to call. V gave up 0 bases and J gave up 4 bases, with 13 bases separating them. The CDR3 totals 14 residues. From germline, CDR1 is DFQATT and CDR2 SNEGSKA (reference sequence).

This clonotype appeared a few times. This chain uses TRBV6-1 with TRBJ1-1; tentative D call: TRBD1 (5 bases). This CDR3 comprises 15 residues. V was shortened by 0 bases and J by 4 bases, with 12 bases between the two germline ends. CDR1 and CDR2 (germline): MNHNS, SASEGT. The CDR3 DNA reads TGTGCCAGCAGTGAAGCGGTGGACATGGGCACTGAAGCTTTCTTT. This encodes CASSEAVDMGTEAFF.

This clonotype was detected a few times. This chain joins TRBV6-6 and TRBJ1-5, with no clear D. The CDR3 is made up of 12 amino acids. The V and J ends lost 2 bases and 4 bases respectively, with 3 bases between them. The V gene's germline CDR1 is MNHNY and CDR2 SVGAGI (reference sequence). The CDR3 coding sequence is TGTGCCAGCAGTTACGAAAATCAGCCCCAGCATTTT. Translated, it gives CASSYENQPQHF.

There are a few counts of this clonotype. J is TRBJ2-2 and V is TRBV7-2; the match to TRBD1 covers 11 bases. The CDR3 loop spans 15 amino acids. The germline V gene has CDR1 SGHTA and CDR2 FQGNSA. J gave up 5 bases and V 5 bases, and 4 bases lay outside the gene matches. The CDR3 loop is CASSAGQGATGELFF. In nucleotides, the CDR3 is TGTGCCAGCAGCGCCGGACAGGGGGCAACCGGGGAGCTGTTTTTT.

This clonotype was seen repeatedly, ten times or more. The CDR3 region has the DNA TGTGCCAGCAGACCATATTTGAACACTGAAGCTTTCTTT. Translated: CASRPYLNTEAFF. This chain joins TRBV7-2 and TRBJ1-1, with D unclear. V shed 6 bases and J shed 0 bases, with 8 bases lying between them. This CDR3 contains 13 residues. Germline V lookup: CDR1 SGHTA, CDR2 FQGNSA.

The V gene is TRBV10-2, the J gene TRBJ1-1; 7 bases line up with TRBD1. Germline CDR1 is WSHSY and CDR2 is SAAADI. V lost 3 bases and J lost 0; bases outside the gene matches: 7. This CDR3 contains 16 residues. In DNA form, the CDR3 reads TGCGCCAGCAGTGACCACGGACAGGCCATGAACACTGAAGCTTTCTTT. Translating gives CASSDHGQAMNTEAFF.

This clonotype came up a few times. A junction boundary mismatches the germline segment, possibly from a read error. The chain recombines TRBV12-5 with TRBJ1-1; D unclear. Germline V gene lookup returns CDR1 LGHNT and CDR2 FRNRAP. The CDR3 is made up of 13 amino acids. Written as DNA, the CDR3 is TGTGCTAGTGGTTACGCCTCGTGGCCGGGGAGTGTTTTT. Encoded protein: CASGYASWPGSVF. Filled out from reference TRBV12-5 and TRBJ1-1, the complete variable domain reads DARVTQTPRHKVTEMGQEVTMRCQPILGHNTVFWYRQTMMQGLELLAYFRNRAPLDDSGMPKDRFSAEMPDATLATLKIQPSEPRDSAVYFCASGYASWPGSVFGQGTRLTVV.

V is TRBV7-9 and J is TRBJ2-7, with D unclear. CDR3 length: 14 residues. The V and J ends lost 4 bases and 3 bases respectively, with 13 bases between them. From germline, CDR1 is SEHNR and CDR2 FQNEAQ (reference sequence). CDR3 residues: CASSSPGPFYEQYF. The DNA of the CDR3 is TGTGCCAGCAGCTCCCCCGGGCCATTCTACGAGCAGTACTTC.

This clonotype was observed at least ten times. V is TRBV7-9 and J is TRBJ1-5; D is unresolved. V lost 5 bases and J 7 bases, leaving 12 bases between the germline ends. This CDR3 contains 13 residues. Germline assignment: CDR1 SEHNR and CDR2 FQNEAQ (reference sequence). CDR3 nucleotides: TGTGCCAGCAGCACCCGGCCGGGACAGCCCCAGCATTTT. Protein: CASSTRPGQPQHF.

The chain is built from TRBV10-3 and TRBJ2-1; D gene ambiguous. Germline lookup yields CDR1 ENHRY and CDR2 SYGVKD. The CDR3 length is 11 residues. Trimming stripped 2 bases from V and 6 bases from J, with 2 bases between. CDR3 in amino acids: CAISELNEQFF. The CDR3 region has the DNA TGTGCCATCAGTGAGCTCAATGAGCAGTTCTTC.

The chain recombines TRBV9 with TRBJ1-5; D not resolved. This CDR3 region has 14 residues. Trimming stripped 4 bases from V and 6 bases from J, with 14 bases between. CDR1 is SGDLS, CDR2 YYNGEE, per germline. The CDR3 sequence: CASSPSGGSQPQHF. DNA for the CDR3: TGTGCCAGCAGCCCCTCCGGAGGATCTCAGCCCCAGCATTTT.

This CDR3 reads CASSTRSGGYTF. The CDR3 DNA sequence: TGTGCCAGCAGCACCAGATCGGGGGGCTACACCTTC. The V and J genes are TRBV6-1 and TRBJ1-2; the D is unclear. V was cut by 6 bases and J by 8 bases, with 13 bases left in between. This CDR3 is built from 12 residues. Germline values: CDR1 MNHNS, CDR2 SASEGT.

A few counts support this clonotype. V is TRBV6-1 and J is TRBJ2-7, with TRBD2 matching 7 bases. The CDR3 has 15 residues. The junction had 11 bases not matched to a gene; V was cut back by 6 bases and J by 3 bases. Germline assignment: CDR1 MNHNS and CDR2 SASEGT. The chain's CDR3 is CASSERGDFFYEQYF. The CDR3 coding sequence is TGTGCCAGCAGCGAACGGGGGGACTTCTTCTACGAGCAGTACTTC.

Many counts were recorded for this clonotype. The chain carries TRBV7-3 and TRBJ2-3; D not resolved. The CDR3 consists of 13 residues. CDR1 and CDR2 (germline): SGHTA, FQGTGA. Trimming took 1 base from V and 1 from J, leaving 3 bases between them. As DNA, the CDR3 is TGTGCCAGCAGCTTAATCGGCACAGATACGCAGTATTTT. Translating gives CASSLIGTDTQYF.

This clonotype was recorded at least ten times. The chain joins TRBV28 to TRBJ2-5; TRBD1 aligns across 8 bases. CDR1 is MDHEN and CDR2 is SYDVKM in the germline V gene. This CDR3 comprises 15 residues. Trimming removed 5 bases from V and 4 bases from J; junction bases left unmatched: 9. The CDR3 sequence is CASSGPTGVGETQYF. The CDR3 DNA sequence: TGTGCCAGCAGTGGACCGACAGGGGTCGGAGAGACCCAGTACTTC.

This clonotype has more than one count but fewer than ten. V and J are TRBV12-3 or TRBV12-4 and TRBJ2-1, with 11 bases matching TRBD2. V gave up 6 bases and J gave up 4 bases; unmatched junction bases: 5. This CDR3 is 15 amino acids long. The CDR3 region is CASRSTSGGYNEQFF. In DNA form, the CDR3 reads TGTGCCAGCAGGTCTACTAGCGGGGGATACAATGAGCAGTTCTTC.

This clonotype was counted between two and nine times. The V gene is TRBV13, the J gene TRBJ2-1; tentatively, D is TRBD2 (6 bases). Trimming removed 2 bases at V and 4 bases at J, with 21 bases between. The CDR3 spans 18 residues. Germline V CDR1 and CDR2: PRHDT, FYEKMQ (reference sequence). The CDR3 nucleotides are TGTGCCAGCAGCTTACCCCGCTTCATGGGCGGGGTATACAATGAGCAGTTCTTC. This codes for CASSLPRFMGGVYNEQFF.

This clonotype was recorded at least ten times. The chain employs TRBV29-1 and TRBJ2-3, with D hard to call. Between the trimmed V and J ends, which lost 4 bases and 1 base, there was a span of 3 bases. The length of the CDR3 is 11 residues. Germline V gene lookup returns CDR1 SQVTM and CDR2 ANQGSEA. The DNA of the CDR3 is TGCAGCGTTGCAGGCACAGATACGCAGTATTTT. It is translated as CSVAGTDTQYF.

This clonotype was seen at least ten times. This chain joins TRBV20-1 and TRBJ2-2, with a tentative D call TRBD1 (6 bases). Trimming removed 3 bases from V and 4 bases from J, with 18 bases in between. CDR3 length: 16 amino acids. From germline, CDR1 is DFQATT and CDR2 SNEGSKA (reference sequence). CDR3 loop: CSASDRPAVSTGELFF. For the CDR3, the DNA is TGCAGTGCTAGTGACAGGCCCGCGGTGAGCACCGGGGAGCTGTTTTTT.

The chain combines TRBV20-1 with TRBJ2-5, with D possibly being TRBD2 (6 bases). V was trimmed by 4 bases and J by 5 bases, leaving 26 bases between them. Germline V gene lookup returns CDR1 DFQATT and CDR2 SNEGSKA (reference sequence). This CDR3 contains 17 residues. Here the CDR3 reads CSANAGTLNLPRETQYF. The CDR3 coding sequence is TGCAGTGCTAACGCCGGGACTCTGAATCTCCCAAGGGAGACCCAGTACTTC.

Many counts were recorded for this clonotype. The chain uses TRBV6-5 and TRBJ1-1, with unresolved D. The germline V and J ends were trimmed by 0 bases and 0 bases, with 5 bases remaining between them. The germline CDR1 and CDR2 sequences are MNHEY and SVGAGI. The CDR3 extends over 14 amino acids. CDR3 sequence reads: CASSYSRVNTEAFF. For the CDR3, the DNA is TGTGCCAGCAGTTACTCCCGGGTGAACACTGAAGCTTTCTTT.

Only a few counts were recorded for this clonotype. The chain combines TRBV6-5 with TRBJ2-2; unclear D gene. This CDR3 is 15 amino acids long. V was trimmed by 0 bases and J by 6 bases, leaving 11 bases between them. CDR1 and CDR2 (germline): MNHEY, SVGAGI. The CDR3 protein is CASSYSTGRAGELFF. The CDR3 region has the DNA TGTGCCAGCAGTTACTCGACGGGCCGGGCCGGGGAGCTGTTTTTT.

This clonotype was counted once. This could be a read error, since a much larger clone is one nucleotide away. The CDR3 DNA sequence: TGCGCCAGCAGCCCCCTCGGGGGGATTGCCTACGAGCAGTACTTC. Translated: CASSPLGGIAYEQYF. The gene calls are TRBV5-1 and TRBJ2-7; 7 bases fit TRBD2. V lost 4 bases to trimming and J lost 2 bases; unmatched junction nucleotides: 9. CDR1 and CDR2 (germline): SGHRS, YFSETQ. The CDR3 sequence is 15 residues long.

This clonotype was counted many times. The V gene is TRBV11-2, the J gene TRBJ2-5, with 9 positions matching TRBD1. CDR3 length: 13 residues. Germline V gene sequence: CDR1 SGHAT, CDR2 FQNNGV. V trimming: 5 bases; J trimming: 5 bases; junction bases outside the gene matches: 3. CDR3 residues: CASSRDRDETQYF. The CDR3 nucleotides are TGTGCCAGCAGCCGGGACAGGGATGAGACCCAGTACTTC.